This T cell receptor beta chain was documented in a study of blood T cell repertoires in COVID-19 (TCRdb year 2020). In terms of the full investigation: Collaborator samples came from the United States, Italy and Spain and covered acute and convalescent phases of COVID-19. The material from the prospective study consisted of cDNA or gDNA derived from T cells, B-cell-depleted T cells, or PBMCs. The dataset comprised deeply sampled blood TCRbeta repertoires from subjects exposed to, actively infected with, or recovered from COVID-19. The repertoires were made available in a free public database intended to serve as a resource for research on the immune response to SARS-CoV-2. Samples came from the ongoing ImmuneRACE study (first 160 participants) plus 1,254 subjects from 6 global collaborators. A de-identified subject ID, COVID-19 status, age in years and sex were almost always included in the sample metadata. Where available, HLA class I and class II types were taken from metadata supplied by the sample provider and were not determined by assay-based typing. General study outcomes and caveats: The amount of clinical and demographic metadata varied by source and participant and was provided uncurated.

A note on this clone: The antigen it binds to is not known. Per-base qualities were not stored, and no clone one base away is much larger.

TCRbeta CDR3 regions were amplified from genomic DNA using the immunoSEQ Assay, a bias-controlled multiplex PCR. In the paper's pipeline: Nucleated cell counts per sample were estimated from amplification of reference gene primers within the assay. To quantify the absolute abundance of each unique TCRbeta CDR3 rearrangement, sequence reads were collapsed and filtered. Productive Simpson clonality was computed per sample as the square root of Simpson's diversity index over productive rearrangements. Entries here come from immuneACCESS through TCRdb and include only in-frame sequences with V and J called. Some clones fail to appear in such tables; in the studies checked, an unresolved V gene covers under half of the shortfall, and the cause of the remainder is unknown. Clonal size and the V and J genes are those of that table, whereas D and trimming came from the DNA. Counted in this sample were under 250,000 clones; approximately 90% of them appeared once. The ten largest account for less than 3% of the sample.

In Seattle, one collaborating source enrolled patients while the infection was active and tracked those patients longitudinally over the course of disease. Each collaborating institution followed its own protocols to collect whole blood in K2EDTA tubes. For TCRbeta analysis, collaborators shipped samples as frozen whole blood, isolated PBMCs, or DNA extracted from either of those sample types. The germline V gene encodes CDR1 SQVTM and CDR2 ANQGSEA. The CDR3 has 14 amino acids, counting the end cysteine and phenylalanine. Only the CDR3 DNA is retained, 42 bases long and in frame from the first base. The junction shows trimming of 8 bases on V and 2 bases on J, and the gene matches do not reach 8 bases of it.

The specimen sequenced was peripheral blood. This chain is built from TRBV29-1 and TRBJ2-5; a stretch of 10 junction bases matches TRBD2. The source is a young man with COVID-19, enrolled during active disease. The nucleotide sequence reads as follows: TGCAGCACCAGCCTAGCGGGGGATCAAGAGACCCAGTACTTC. It translates as CSTSLAGDQETQYF. The CDR3 plus the reference TRBV29-1 and TRBJ2-5 genes for the other parts give the full variable domain: SAVISQKPSRDICQRGTSLTIQCQVDSQVTMMFWYRQQPGQSLTLIATANQGSEATYESGFVIDKFPISRPNLTFSTLTVSNMSPEDSSIYLCSTSLAGDQETQYFGPGTRLLVL.